These 11 T cell receptor beta chains share one sample of origin, sequenced in a study of T-cell reconstitution after alpha-beta-depleted transplantation in children. Preparation of the TCRbeta library involved a method that used unique molecular identifiers. A single record per CDR3 protein comes from TCRdb applying MiXCR to the PCR reads. The sample holds hundreds of thousands of distinct CDR3 sequences, roughly 13% seen once. Sequences were derived from PBMCs, mostly from graft donor cells, sampled 360 days after TCRalphabeta/CD19-depleted stem cell transplant. These receptors were collected from a male patient younger than 18 who had a stem cell transplant for acute myeloid leukemia, so the T cells may come from the graft donor.

This clonotype was seen many times. The chain couples TRBV29-1 to TRBJ2-1, with TRBD2 matching over 9 bases. The CDR3 runs to 14 residues. Germline V gene data show CDR1 as SQVTM and CDR2 as ANQGSEA. The V segment lost 6 bases and the J segment 4 bases; nucleotides outside the gene matches: 7. The CDR3 coding sequence is TGCAGCGTGGTTAGCGGGAGTCGATACAATGAGCAGTTCTTC. Its translation is CSVVSGSRYNEQFF.

This clonotype was observed a handful of times. V usage is TRBV14 and J usage is TRBJ1-3, with D perhaps TRBD1 (6 bases). This CDR3 comprises 14 residues. Germline V gene lookup returns CDR1 SGHDN and CDR2 FVKESK. V was trimmed by 3 bases and J by 5 bases, leaving 11 bases between them. The CDR3 DNA reads as TGTGCCAGCAGCCAGGCAGGGGCCAGAAACACCATATATTTT. Amino acid sequence: CASSQAGARNTIYF.

There are a few counts of this clonotype. The chain links TRBV30 to TRBJ1-1; 7 bases are a match to TRBD1. Germline CDR1 reads GTSNPN; CDR2 reads SVGIG (reference sequence). This CDR3 comprises 12 residues. V gave up 5 bases and J gave up 7 bases; unmatched junction bases: 7. CDR3 loop: CAWAKGTVEAFF. DNA for the CDR3: TGTGCCTGGGCCAAAGGGACAGTTGAAGCTTTCTTT.

V is TRBV15 and J is TRBJ2-3, with 14 bases identical to TRBD2. Trimming at V came to 0 bases and at J to 4 bases, leaving 3 bases not matched to a gene. This CDR3 spans 17 amino acids. From germline, CDR1 is LNHNV and CDR2 YYDKDF (reference sequence). The CDR3 nucleotides are TGTGCCACCAGCAGAGATCCGGGACTAGCGGGAGCAGATACGCAGTATTTT. It codes for CATSRDPGLAGADTQYF.

This clonotype was counted between two and nine times. The rearrangement links TRBV29-1 to TRBJ2-4, with D unresolved. Germline CDR1 SQVTM, CDR2 ANQGSEA. The CDR3 contains 12 residues. V was cut by 4 bases and J by 3 bases, with 7 bases left in between. CDR3: CSVGGDKNIQYF. The CDR3 region has the DNA TGCAGCGTTGGGGGTGACAAAAACATTCAGTACTTC.

This clonotype has ten or more counts. V usage is TRBV15 and J usage is TRBJ2-1; D is uncertain. Trimming removed 2 bases at V and 0 bases at J, with 8 bases between. Looked up from germline, CDR1 is LNHNV and CDR2 is YYDKDF (reference sequence). The CDR3 is 15 amino acids. CDR3 amino acids: CATSRLTYSYNEQFF. The CDR3 DNA reads TGTGCCACCAGCAGATTGACCTACTCCTACAATGAGCAGTTCTTC.

The rearrangement uses TRBV29-1 and TRBJ2-2; TRBD2 aligns across 8 bases. The germline V gene has CDR1 SQVTM and CDR2 ANQGSEA. The CDR3 sequence is 14 residues long. V shed 5 bases and J 6 bases; nucleotides not matched to a gene: 8. The CDR3 DNA reads TGCAGCGTTACGGTCGCGGGAGGAGCCGGGGAGCTGTTTTTT. Amino acid sequence: CSVTVAGGAGELFF.

This clonotype was seen repeatedly, ten times or more. V is TRBV7-9 and J is TRBJ2-5, with 9 bases identical to TRBD2. J lost 3 bases, V lost 5 bases, and 4 bases had no gene match. The length of the CDR3 is 14 residues. CDR1 and CDR2 (germline): SEHNR, FQNEAQ (reference sequence). CDR3 amino acids: CASSRGLAEETQYF. The CDR3 nucleotides read TGTGCCAGCAGCCGGGGACTAGCAGAAGAGACCCAGTACTTC.

This clonotype was counted many times. The junction shows a germline mismatch at one end, possibly a read error. The chain has TRBV7-7 and TRBJ2-2, with D perhaps TRBD1 (5 bases). CDR1 is SSHAT, CDR2 FNYEAQ, per germline (reference sequence). The CDR3 totals 14 residues. CDR3 loop: CASSLETVTGELFF. Written as DNA, the CDR3 is TGTGCTAGCAGCTTAGAGACAGTTACCGGGGAGCTGTTTTTT.

This clonotype was detected many times. The chain is built from TRBV4-2 and TRBJ2-2; 9 nucleotides match TRBD2. CDR3 size: 16 residues. The junction had 0 bases not matched to a gene; V was cut back by 1 base and J by 0 bases. Germline V gene data show CDR1 as LGHNA and CDR2 as YNFKEQ. The DNA for the CDR3 is TGTGCCAGCAGCCAAGCTAGCGGGACGAACACCGGGGAGCTGTTTTTT. Translated, it gives CASSQASGTNTGELFF.

This clonotype was recorded a few times. The chain carries TRBV28 and TRBJ2-1; TRBD2 matches 8 bases. This CDR3 contains 14 residues. V shed 8 bases and J 7 bases; nucleotides not matched to a gene: 10. Germline CDR1 reads MDHEN; CDR2 reads SYDVKM. The CDR3 region has the DNA TGTGCCAGCCGAATTATAGCGGGATCGAATGAGCAGTTCTTC. Protein product: CASRIIAGSNEQFF.